One sample yielded the 5 T cell receptor beta chains listed below, sequenced in a study of OX40 agonist ivuxolimab in advanced cancers. This table comes from immunoSEQ multiplex PCR, and its TCRdb copy is limited to in-frame clones, with some not included. Seen here are tens of thousands of clones, roughly 85% observed once, and the top ten hold 3.4%. The sequencing here drew on CD4+ or CD8+ T cells sorted from blood, taken in a trial of the OX40 agonist ivuxolimab. The receptors derive from an adult with an advanced solid tumor such as melanoma, head and neck, liver or kidney cancer.

This chain joins TRBV18 and TRBJ2-3; TRBD2 matches at 7 bases. With V trimmed by 3 bases and J by 3 bases, 6 bases remained unmatched. CDR3 length: 15 amino acids. Looked up from germline, CDR1 is KGHSH and CDR2 is LQKENI. The DNA of the CDR3 is TGTGCCAGCTCACCTTCAGAAGCGGGAACAGATACGCAGTATTTT. As protein: CASSPSEAGTDTQYF.

The CDR3 sequence: CASSFYRGTYEQYF. The CDR3 nucleotides read TGTGCCAGCAGCTTTTATCGGGGAACCTACGAGCAGTACTTC. The chain employs TRBV5-8 and TRBJ2-7; a possible D gene is TRBD2 (5 bases). Germline V CDR1 and CDR2: SGHTS, YDEGEE. With 2 bases removed from V and 2 bases from J, the gap between germline ends came to 11 bases. The CDR3 sequence is 14 residues long.

The V and J genes are TRBV13 and TRBJ2-1; D is ambiguous. CDR3 length equals 14 residues. The V gene lost 3 bases and the J gene lost 2 bases, with 8 bases spanning the gap. From germline, CDR1 is PRHDT and CDR2 FYEKMQ (reference sequence). In DNA form, the CDR3 reads TGTGCCAGCAGCTTCAGACAAGCCTACAATGAGCAGTTCTTC. Its protein product is CASSFRQAYNEQFF.

The chain recombines TRBV27 with TRBJ2-1, with a tentative D call TRBD2 (6 bases). V was shortened by 8 bases and J by 0 bases, with 17 bases between the two germline ends. Germline lookup yields CDR1 MNHEY and CDR2 SMNVEV (reference sequence). The CDR3 has 16 amino acids. The CDR3 DNA is TGTGCCAGCCGGTCCGGGGGAACCTTCTCCTACAATGAGCAGTTCTTC. It specifies CASRSGGTFSYNEQFF.

The chain recombines TRBV2 with TRBJ1-1; D gene ambiguous. The CDR3 is 17 residues long. Germline V gene sequence: CDR1 SNHLY, CDR2 FYNNEI. V was cut by 2 bases and J by 2 bases, with 18 bases left in between. Here the CDR3 reads CASSERLQINFNTEAFF. The CDR3 region has the DNA TGTGCCAGCAGTGAAAGGTTACAGATAAATTTTAACACTGAAGCTTTCTTT.